This T cell receptor beta chain was identified during a study of T cell repertoires in cytomegalovirus infection. About the research overall: HLA-C-restricted CMV epitopes, recently identified, and well-studied HLA-B-restricted ones were used by the study. Overall study findings and caveats: The cumulative frequency of public TCR beta families identified carriers of CMV plus the relevant HLA.

Concerning this clonotype itself: Antigen: not known.

This CDR3 comprises 15 residues. Trimming removed 0 bases at V and 8 bases at J, with 16 bases between. CDR1 is SGHDN and CDR2 is FVKESK in the germline V gene. TCRdb itself ran the reads through MiXCR, one entry per CDR3 protein. The table records approximately 910,000 distinct CDR3 sequences, 30% to 40% of them present only once. The TCR sequence derives from a human donor in good health (CMV status not recorded). Some clones in this sample may be carry-over from other donors' samples. This specimen consisted of cultured CD8+ T cells from PBMCs, obtained from culture after CMV antigen stimulation. V usage is TRBV14 and J usage is TRBJ1-2; D is undetermined. The CDR3 DNA sequence: TGTGCCAGCAGCCAAGATCGCAGCAGGCTTAACGGCTACACCTTC. Translation gives CASSQDRSRLNGYTF. Filled out from reference TRBV14 and TRBJ1-2, the complete variable domain reads EAGVTQFPSHSVIEKGQTVTLRCDPISGHDNLYWYRRVMGKEIKFLLHFVKESKQDESGMPNNRFLAERTGGTYSTLKVQPAELEDSGVYFCASSQDRSRLNGYTFGSGTRLTVV.